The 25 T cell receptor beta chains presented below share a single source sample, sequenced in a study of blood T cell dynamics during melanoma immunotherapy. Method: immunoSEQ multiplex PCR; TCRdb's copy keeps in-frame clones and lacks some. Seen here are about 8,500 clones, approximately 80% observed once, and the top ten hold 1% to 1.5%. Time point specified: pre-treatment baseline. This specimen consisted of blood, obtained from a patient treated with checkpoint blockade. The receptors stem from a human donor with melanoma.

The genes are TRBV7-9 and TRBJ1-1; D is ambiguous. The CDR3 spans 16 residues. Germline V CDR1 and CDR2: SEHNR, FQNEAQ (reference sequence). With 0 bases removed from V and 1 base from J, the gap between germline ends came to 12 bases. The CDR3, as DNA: TGTGCCAGCAGCTTAGCGCGAACATACACGAACACTGAAGCTTTCTTT. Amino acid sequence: CASSLARTYTNTEAFF.

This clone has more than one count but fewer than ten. The CDR3 loop reads CASSSLIDLYQPQHF. The CDR3 DNA reads TGTGCCAGCAGTTCCCTAATAGACCTTTATCAGCCCCAGCATTTT. The chain has TRBV28 and TRBJ1-5, with D hard to call. Germline loops: CDR1 MDHEN, CDR2 SYDVKM. The V and J ends lost 4 bases and 5 bases respectively, with 15 bases between them. The length of the CDR3 is 15 residues. Full variable domain (rest looked up from reference TRBV28 and TRBJ1-5): DVKVTQSSRYLVKRTGEKVFLECVQDMDHENMFWYRQDPGLGLRLIYFSYDVKMKEKGDIPEGYSVSREKKERFSLILESASTNQTSMYLCASSSLIDLYQPQHFGDGTRLSIL.

In nucleotides, the CDR3 is TGTGCCAGCCCTCTGGGGCTAGCGGAAGAGACCCAGTACTTC. As protein: CASPLGLAEETQYF. V gene TRBV28 combines with J gene TRBJ2-5; TRBD2 agrees at 7 bases. The CDR3 runs to 14 residues. CDR1 and CDR2 (germline): MDHEN, SYDVKM. V lost 8 bases, J lost 3 bases, and 9 bases stayed unmatched. Based on the CDR3 plus reference TRBV28 and TRBJ2-5, the full variable domain is DVKVTQSSRYLVKRTGEKVFLECVQDMDHENMFWYRQDPGLGLRLIYFSYDVKMKEKGDIPEGYSVSREKKERFSLILESASTNQTSMYLCASPLGLAEETQYFGPGTRLLVL.

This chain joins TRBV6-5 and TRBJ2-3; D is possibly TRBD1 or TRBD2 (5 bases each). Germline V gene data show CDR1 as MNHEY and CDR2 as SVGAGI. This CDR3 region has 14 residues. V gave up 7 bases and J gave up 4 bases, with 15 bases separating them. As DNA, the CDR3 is TGTGCCAGCAATTTTGGGGGAGTTGCAGATACGCAGTATTTT. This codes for CASNFGGVADTQYF.

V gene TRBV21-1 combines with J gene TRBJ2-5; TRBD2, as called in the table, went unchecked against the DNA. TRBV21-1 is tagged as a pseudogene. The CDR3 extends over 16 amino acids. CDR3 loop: CASSKDLGEGQETQYF. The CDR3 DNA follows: TGTGCCAGCAGCAAGGACTTAGGAGAGGGCCAAGAGACCCAGTACTTC.

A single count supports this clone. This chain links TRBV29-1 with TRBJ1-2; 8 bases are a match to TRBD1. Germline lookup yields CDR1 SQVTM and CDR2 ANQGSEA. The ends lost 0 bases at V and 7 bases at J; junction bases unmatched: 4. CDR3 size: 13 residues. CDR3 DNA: TGCAGCGTTGAAGAGGACAGGGCGGCTGGCTACACCTTC. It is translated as CSVEEDRAAGYTF.

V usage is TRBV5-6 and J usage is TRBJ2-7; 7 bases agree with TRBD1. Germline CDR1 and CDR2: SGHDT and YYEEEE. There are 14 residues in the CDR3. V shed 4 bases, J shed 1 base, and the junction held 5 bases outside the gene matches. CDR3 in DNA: TGTGCCAGCAGCAAGACAGGGATTTCCTACGAGCAGTACTTC. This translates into CASSKTGISYEQYF.

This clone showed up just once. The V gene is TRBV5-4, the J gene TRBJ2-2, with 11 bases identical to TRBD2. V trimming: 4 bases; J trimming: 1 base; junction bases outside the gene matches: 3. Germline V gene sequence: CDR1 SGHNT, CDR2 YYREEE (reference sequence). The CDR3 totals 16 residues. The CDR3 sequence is CASSPTSGVNTGELFF. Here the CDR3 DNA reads TGTGCCAGCAGCCCGACTAGCGGGGTGAACACCGGGGAGCTGTTTTTT.

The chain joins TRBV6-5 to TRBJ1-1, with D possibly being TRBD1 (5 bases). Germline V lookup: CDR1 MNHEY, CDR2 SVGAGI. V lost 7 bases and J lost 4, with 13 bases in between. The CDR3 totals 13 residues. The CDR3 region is CASISGSITEAFF. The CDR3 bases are TGTGCCAGCATTTCAGGGTCCATCACTGAAGCTTTCTTT.

The CDR3: CASSYVRTGGGYGYTF. For the CDR3, the DNA is TGTGCCAGCAGTTACGTCCGGACAGGGGGTGGATATGGCTACACCTTC. This chain connects TRBV6-5 to TRBJ1-2; 10 bases are shared with TRBD1. Trimming at V came to 2 bases and at J to 5 bases, leaving 8 bases not matched to a gene. The CDR3 is 16 residues long. Germline CDR1 is MNHEY and CDR2 is SVGAGI.

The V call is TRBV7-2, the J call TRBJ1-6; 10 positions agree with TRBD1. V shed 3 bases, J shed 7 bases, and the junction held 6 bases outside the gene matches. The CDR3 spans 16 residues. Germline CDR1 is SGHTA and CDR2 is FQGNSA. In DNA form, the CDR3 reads TGTGCCAGCAGCTTGGGGACAGGGGCTTCCAATTCACCCCTCCACTTT. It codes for CASSLGTGASNSPLHF.

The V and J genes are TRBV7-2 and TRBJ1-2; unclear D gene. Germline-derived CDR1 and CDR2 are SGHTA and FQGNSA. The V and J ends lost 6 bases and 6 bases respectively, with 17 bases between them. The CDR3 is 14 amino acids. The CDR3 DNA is TGTGCCAGCAGGCCCCTGTTTGACACAGATGGCTACACCTTC. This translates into CASRPLFDTDGYTF. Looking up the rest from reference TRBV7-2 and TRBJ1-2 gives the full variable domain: GAGVSQSPSNKVTEKGKDVELRCDPISGHTALYWYRQSLGQGLEFLIYFQGNSAPDKSGLPSDRFSAERTGGSVSTLTIQRTQQEDSAVYLCASRPLFDTDGYTFGSGTRLTVV.

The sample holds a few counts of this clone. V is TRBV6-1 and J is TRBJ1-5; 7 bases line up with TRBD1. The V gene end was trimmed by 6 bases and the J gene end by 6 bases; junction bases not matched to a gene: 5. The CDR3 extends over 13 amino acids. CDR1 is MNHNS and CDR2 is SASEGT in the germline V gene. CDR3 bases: TGTGCCAGCAGCGGGGACAGCGTTCAGCCCCAGCATTTT. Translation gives CASSGDSVQPQHF.

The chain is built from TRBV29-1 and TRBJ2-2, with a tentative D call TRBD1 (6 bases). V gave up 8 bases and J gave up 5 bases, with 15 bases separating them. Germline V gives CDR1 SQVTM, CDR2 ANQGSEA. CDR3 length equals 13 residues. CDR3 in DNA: TGCAGCCACACTGGCCAGGGGACCGGGGAGCTGTTTTTT. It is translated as CSHTGQGTGELFF.

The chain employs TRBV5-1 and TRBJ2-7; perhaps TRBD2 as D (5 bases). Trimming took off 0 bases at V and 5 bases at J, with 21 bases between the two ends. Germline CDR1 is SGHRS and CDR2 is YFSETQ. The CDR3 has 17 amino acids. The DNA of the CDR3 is TGCGCCAGCAGCTTGGCATATTCCGGCGGGTCCGGTCACGAGCAGTACTTC. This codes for CASSLAYSGGSGHEQYF.

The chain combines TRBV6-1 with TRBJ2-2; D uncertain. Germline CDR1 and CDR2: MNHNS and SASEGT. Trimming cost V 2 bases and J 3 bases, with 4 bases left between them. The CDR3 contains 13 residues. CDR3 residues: CASSERDTGELFF. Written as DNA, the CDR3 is TGTGCCAGCAGTGAACGCGACACCGGGGAGCTGTTTTTT.

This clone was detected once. The CDR3 DNA is TGTGCCAGCAGCCAAGTACGACCCACAGATACGCAGTATTTT. The encoded protein is CASSQVRPTDTQYF. The rearrangement uses TRBV4-2 and TRBJ2-3, with unresolved D. The CDR3 has 14 residues. V shed 1 base and J shed 2 bases, with 7 bases lying between them. Germline CDR1 and CDR2: LGHNA and YNFKEQ.

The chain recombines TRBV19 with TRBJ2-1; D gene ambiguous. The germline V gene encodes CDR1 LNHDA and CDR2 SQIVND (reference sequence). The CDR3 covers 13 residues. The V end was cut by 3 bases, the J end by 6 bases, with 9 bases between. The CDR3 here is CASSMGLSNEQFF. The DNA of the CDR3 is TGTGCCAGTAGTATGGGTCTTAGCAATGAGCAGTTCTTC. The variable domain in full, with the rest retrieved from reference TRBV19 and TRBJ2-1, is DGGITQSPKYLFRKEGQNVTLSCEQNLNHDAMYWYRQDPGQGLRLIYYSQIVNDFQKGDIAEGYSVSREKKESFPLTVTSAQKNPTAFYLCASSMGLSNEQFFGPGTRLTVL.

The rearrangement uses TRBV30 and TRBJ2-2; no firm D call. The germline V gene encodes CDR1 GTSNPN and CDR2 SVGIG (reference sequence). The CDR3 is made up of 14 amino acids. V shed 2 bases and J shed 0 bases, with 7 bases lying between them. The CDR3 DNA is TGTGCCTGGAGTACCGAAGCGAACACCGGGGAGCTGTTTTTT. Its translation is CAWSTEANTGELFF.

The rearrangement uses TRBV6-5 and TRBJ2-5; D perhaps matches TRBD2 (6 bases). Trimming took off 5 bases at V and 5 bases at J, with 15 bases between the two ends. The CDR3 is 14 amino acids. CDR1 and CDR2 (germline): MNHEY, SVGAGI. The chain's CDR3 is CASSPNSGMETQYF. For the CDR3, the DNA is TGTGCCAGCAGTCCAAATAGCGGTATGGAGACCCAGTACTTC.

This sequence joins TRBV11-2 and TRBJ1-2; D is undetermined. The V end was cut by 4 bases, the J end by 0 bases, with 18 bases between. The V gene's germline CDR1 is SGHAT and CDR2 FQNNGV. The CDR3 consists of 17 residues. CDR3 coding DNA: TGTGCCAGCAGCTCCCTCCCGGGAAGGAGGGCTAACTATGGCTACACCTTC. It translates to CASSSLPGRRANYGYTF.

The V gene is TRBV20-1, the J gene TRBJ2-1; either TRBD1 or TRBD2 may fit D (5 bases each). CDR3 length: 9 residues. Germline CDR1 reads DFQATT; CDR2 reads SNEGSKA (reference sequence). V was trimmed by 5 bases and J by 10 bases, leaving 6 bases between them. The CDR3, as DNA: TGCAGTGCTGGGACCGAGCAGTTCTTC. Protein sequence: CSAGTEQFF.

CDR3 sequence reads: CASKGGPGEQYF. CDR3 DNA sequence: TGTGCCAGCAAGGGAGGGCCCGGCGAGCAGTACTTC. The chain couples TRBV25-1 to TRBJ2-5, with TRBD2 matching over 7 bases. The J call may be faulty, since TRBJ2-7 better matches the DNA end. CDR3 size: 12 residues. Germline V gene lookup returns CDR1 MGHDK and CDR2 SYGVNS.

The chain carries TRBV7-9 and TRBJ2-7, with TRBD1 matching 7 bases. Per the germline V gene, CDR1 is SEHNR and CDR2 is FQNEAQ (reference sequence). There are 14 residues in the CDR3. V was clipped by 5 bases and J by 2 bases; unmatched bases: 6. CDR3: CASSRGTAAYEQYF. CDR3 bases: TGTGCCAGCAGCCGAGGGACAGCTGCCTACGAGCAGTACTTC. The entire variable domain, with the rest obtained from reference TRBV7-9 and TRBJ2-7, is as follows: DTGVSQNPRHKITKRGQNVTFRCDPISEHNRLYWYRQTLGQGPEFLTYFQNEAQLEKSRLLSDRFSAERPKGSFSTLEIQRTEQGDSAMYLCASSRGTAAYEQYFGPGTRLTVT.

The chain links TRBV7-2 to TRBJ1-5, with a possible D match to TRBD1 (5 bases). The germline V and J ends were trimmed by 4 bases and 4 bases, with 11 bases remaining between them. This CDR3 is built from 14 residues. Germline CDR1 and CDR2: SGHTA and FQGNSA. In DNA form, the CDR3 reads TGTGCCAGCAGCTCGGGACTGATTAATCAGCCCCAGCATTTT. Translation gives CASSSGLINQPQHF.